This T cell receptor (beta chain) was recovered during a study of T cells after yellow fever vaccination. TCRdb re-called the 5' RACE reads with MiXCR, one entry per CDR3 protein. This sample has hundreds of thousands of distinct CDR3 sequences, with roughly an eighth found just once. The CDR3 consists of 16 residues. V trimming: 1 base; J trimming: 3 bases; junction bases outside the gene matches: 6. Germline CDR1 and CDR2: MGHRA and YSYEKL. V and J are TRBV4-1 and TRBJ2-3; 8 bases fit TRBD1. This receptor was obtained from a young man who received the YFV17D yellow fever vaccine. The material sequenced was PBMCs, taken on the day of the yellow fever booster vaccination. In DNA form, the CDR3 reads TGCGCCAGCAGCCAAGGACAGGGGCCCCCAACAGATACGCAGTATTTT. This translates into CASSQGQGPPTDTQYF.